These 29 T cell receptor beta chains originate from one sample sequenced in a study of neurological immune-mediated disorders. TCRdb re-called the 5' RACE reads through MiXCR, storing one row per CDR3 protein. The table includes under 80,000 distinct CDR3 sequences, 5.2% detected once. Sequencing was done on a sample of PBMCs. The receptors were gathered from a woman in her 30s with multiple sclerosis.

This clonotype was seen many times. The chain uses TRBV20-1 and TRBJ2-7; maybe TRBD2 (6 bases). The germline V gene encodes CDR1 DFQATT and CDR2 SNEGSKA (reference sequence). Between the trimmed V and J ends, which lost 4 bases and 0 bases, there was a span of 16 bases. The CDR3 extends over 15 amino acids. CDR3 DNA: TGCAGTGCTAACTTCCCCGGAGGGCCCTCCTACGAGCAGTACTTC. Encoded protein: CSANFPGGPSYEQYF.

This clonotype was seen a few times. The rearrangement uses TRBV2 and TRBJ2-3; the D gene is possibly TRBD2 (6 bases). Looked up from germline, CDR1 is SNHLY and CDR2 is FYNNEI. The germline V and J ends were trimmed by 6 bases and 11 bases, with 12 bases remaining between them. The CDR3 length is 11 residues. The CDR3, as DNA: TGTGCCAGCAGGTTGGAGGGGAGGCAGTATTTT. It encodes CASRLEGRQYF.

This clonotype was detected many times. V is TRBV4-2 and J is TRBJ2-2, with 9 bases fitting TRBD1. Germline CDR1 is LGHNA and CDR2 is YNFKEQ. This CDR3 has 16 amino acids. V was clipped by 6 bases and J by 1 base; unmatched bases: 6. The CDR3 protein is CASRNPGQGNTGELFF. The CDR3 DNA sequence: TGTGCCAGCAGGAATCCGGGACAGGGGAACACCGGGGAGCTGTTTTTT.

This clonotype appeared many times. V and J are TRBV10-3 and TRBJ2-7, with D possibly matching TRBD1 (6 bases). CDR1 ENHRY and CDR2 SYGVKD come from the germline V gene. V lost 5 bases, J lost 2 bases, and 13 bases lay in between. The length of the CDR3 is 14 residues. This CDR3 reads CAISSPDSTYEQYF. The CDR3 DNA is TGTGCCATCAGTAGCCCGGACAGTACCTACGAGCAGTACTTC.

This clonotype occurred many times. The rearrangement joins TRBV20-1 to TRBJ2-7; a weak D match, TRBD1 (6 bases). This CDR3 spans 15 amino acids. CDR1 is DFQATT and CDR2 is SNEGSKA in the germline V gene (reference sequence). Deletions cut 6 bases from V and 0 bases from J, with 18 bases between. Written as DNA, the CDR3 is TGCAGTGCGCCCCCGGGACACCCTTCCTCCTACGAGCAGTACTTC. It encodes CSAPPGHPSSYEQYF.

Many counts were recorded for this clonotype. This rearrangement joins TRBV20-1 to TRBJ2-7; 7 bases agree with TRBD1. Looked up from germline, CDR1 is DFQATT and CDR2 is SNEGSKA (reference sequence). This CDR3 is built from 14 residues. V shed 6 bases, J shed 2 bases, and the junction held 10 bases outside the gene matches. The CDR3 nucleotides read TGCAGTGCATCGGGACAGCGAGAAACCTACGAGCAGTACTTC. The encoded protein is CSASGQRETYEQYF.

This clonotype was recorded at least ten times. This CDR3 reads CASSLRDSPYNEQFF. CDR3 in DNA: TGTGCCAGCAGCTTAAGGGACAGCCCCTACAATGAGCAGTTCTTC. This chain joins TRBV7-2 and TRBJ2-1; 7 bases align to TRBD1. The V and J ends lost 2 bases and 2 bases, in that order; junction bases with no gene match: 3. This CDR3 contains 15 residues. Germline CDR1 and CDR2: SGHTA and FQGNSA.

This clonotype was seen ten or more times. The CDR3 loop reads CASSPGLTGTGSYSPLHF. The CDR3 region has the DNA TGCGCCAGCAGCCCGGGTTTAACCGGGACAGGGTCTTACTCACCCCTCCACTTT. The genes are TRBV5-1 and TRBJ1-6; 9 positions agree with TRBD1. This CDR3 region has 18 residues. Unmatched junction bases numbered 18, after V lost 4 bases and J lost 10 bases. Germline values: CDR1 SGHRS, CDR2 YFSETQ.

This clonotype has a count of ten or more. This sequence joins TRBV5-1 and TRBJ1-1; D not resolved. The germline gives CDR1 SGHRS, CDR2 YFSETQ. The germline V and J ends were trimmed by 0 bases and 5 bases, with 8 bases remaining between them. The length of the CDR3 is 13 residues. CDR3 protein: CASSLGPDTEAFF. CDR3 nucleotides: TGCGCCAGCAGCTTGGGCCCGGATACTGAAGCTTTCTTT.

This clonotype was detected ten times or more. The chain has TRBV29-1 and TRBJ2-3; the D is unclear. CDR3 length equals 10 residues. CDR1 and CDR2 from the germline V gene are SQVTM and ANQGSEA. The CDR3: CSLLGDTQYF. The DNA of the CDR3 is TGCAGTCTGCTGGGAGATACGCAGTATTTT.

This clonotype was observed at least ten times. The chain has TRBV7-9 and TRBJ2-7; the D is unclear. The V end was cut by 3 bases, the J end by 0 bases, with 9 bases between. The CDR3 has 14 amino acids. CDR1 is SEHNR, CDR2 FQNEAQ, per germline (reference sequence). Here the CDR3 DNA reads TGTGCCAGCAGCTTTGGGCAGAGCTCCTACGAGCAGTACTTC. This gives the protein CASSFGQSSYEQYF.

This clonotype was counted a few times. This chain uses TRBV7-2 with TRBJ2-5; weak D call: TRBD1 (6 bases). The ends were cut back, 1 base at V and 5 bases at J, with 17 bases in the middle. Germline assignment: CDR1 SGHTA and CDR2 FQGNSA. The CDR3 is 16 amino acids. The CDR3 DNA is TGTGCCAGCAGCTTAGGGGGGCACACCCGAGGGGAGACCCAGTACTTC. Encoded protein: CASSLGGHTRGETQYF.

This clonotype was picked up many times. The chain recombines TRBV6-1 with TRBJ2-7, with D tentatively TRBD1 (6 bases). Germline V CDR1 and CDR2: MNHNS, SASEGT. The CDR3 runs 15 residues. V was pared by 2 bases and J by 3 bases, with 14 bases between. CDR3 bases: TGTGCCAGCAGTGAAATAGGGGGAACTTTCTACGAGCAGTACTTC. Encoded protein: CASSEIGGTFYEQYF.

This clonotype was detected ten times or more. V is TRBV5-1 and J is TRBJ2-4; no reliable D call. CDR3 size: 17 residues. CDR1 is SGHRS and CDR2 is YFSETQ in the germline V gene. Between the trimmed V and J ends, which lost 1 base and 1 base, there was a span of 15 bases. The CDR3: CASSLLQDLRAKNIQYF. Here the CDR3 DNA reads TGCGCCAGCAGCTTGCTTCAGGACCTCCGCGCCAAAAACATTCAGTACTTC.

This clonotype occurred many times. The rearrangement links TRBV4-1 to TRBJ1-5; 10 nucleotides line up with TRBD1. Looked up from germline, CDR1 is MGHRA and CDR2 is YSYEKL. The CDR3 extends over 16 amino acids. J lost 2 bases, V lost 2 bases, and 3 bases had no gene match. The CDR3 nucleotides read TGCGCCAGCAGCCAAACCGGGACAGGGGGCAATCAGCCCCAGCATTTT. It is translated as CASSQTGTGGNQPQHF.

The CDR3 sequence: CAWSWGVDEQYF. The CDR3 bases are TGTGCCTGGAGTTGGGGGGTGGACGAGCAGTACTTC. The J gene is TRBJ2-7, the V gene TRBV30; TRBD2 is a possible D gene (6 bases). CDR3 length: 12 amino acids. Germline loops: CDR1 GTSNPN, CDR2 SVGIG (reference sequence). V was cut by 2 bases and J by 5 bases, with 10 bases left in between. The entire variable domain, with the rest obtained from reference TRBV30 and TRBJ2-7, is as follows: SQTIHQWPATLVQPVGSPLSLECTVEGTSNPNLYWYRQAAGRGLQLLFYSVGIGQISSEVPQNLSASRPQDRQFILSSKKLLLSDSGFYLCAWSWGVDEQYFGPGTRLTVT.

This clonotype was recorded at least ten times. The chain carries TRBV20-1 and TRBJ2-1; TRBD1 is a possible D gene (6 bases). Trimming left V 6 bases short and J 9 bases short, with 21 bases between. The CDR3 spans 14 residues. The germline gives CDR1 DFQATT, CDR2 SNEGSKA (reference sequence). CDR3 DNA sequence: TGCAGTGCCAATCGGGCAGGGAGCAGGGGTGAGCAGTTCTTC. Protein product: CSANRAGSRGEQFF.

The gene calls are TRBV5-1 and TRBJ1-1; D perhaps matches TRBD1 (5 bases). Trimming removed 4 bases from V and 1 base from J, with 8 bases in between. CDR3 length: 13 amino acids. From germline, CDR1 is SGHRS and CDR2 YFSETQ. In DNA form, the CDR3 reads TGCGCCAGCAGCGGAGGACAGAACACTGAAGCTTTCTTT. Its translation is CASSGGQNTEAFF.

There are many counts of this clonotype. For the CDR3, the DNA is TGTGCCAGCACCCAGTATAACACTGAAGCTTTCTTT. It specifies CASTQYNTEAFF. This chain connects TRBV12-3 or TRBV12-4 to TRBJ1-1, with D unclear. V was clipped by 7 bases and J by 2 bases, with 8 bases between them. The CDR3 is 12 amino acids.

This clonotype was recorded a few times. At one end the junction does not follow the germline gene, possibly because of a read error. The chain is built from TRBV5-1 and TRBJ1-6; 11 bases match TRBD1. This CDR3 comprises 15 residues. The V gene's germline CDR1 is SGHRS and CDR2 YFSETQ. CDR3 protein: CASRSGTGGGSPLNF. The CDR3 nucleotides read TGCGCCAGCAGGTCCGGGACAGGGGGAGGTTCACCCCTCAACTTT.

This clonotype showed up many times. This rearrangement joins TRBV15 to TRBJ2-7, with a possible D match to TRBD2 (6 bases). The CDR3 sequence is 17 residues long. Trimming pared 2 bases from V and 2 bases from J, leaving 19 bases between. Per germline, CDR1 LNHNV and CDR2 YYDKDF (reference sequence). The CDR3 spells CATSRPKGEVPTYEQYF. CDR3 coding DNA: TGTGCCACCAGCAGACCCAAAGGGGAGGTGCCGACCTACGAGCAGTACTTC.

Many counts were recorded for this clonotype. The genes are TRBV5-1 and TRBJ1-6; 7 bases match TRBD1. The V gene's germline CDR1 is SGHRS and CDR2 YFSETQ. The CDR3 is made up of 14 amino acids. V was clipped by 2 bases and J by 7 bases; unmatched bases: 3. The CDR3 sequence: CASSLDRENSPLHF. DNA for the CDR3: TGCGCCAGCAGCTTAGACAGGGAAAATTCACCCCTCCACTTT.

Concerning this clonotype itself: Being one base from a much bigger clone, this may be a read error. CDR3 nucleotides: TGTGCCAACAGTTTGTGGACCGGACAGGTCTACGAGCAGTACTTC. Its protein is CANSLWTGQVYEQYF. The rearrangement links TRBV28 to TRBJ2-7, with 7 bases aligning to TRBD1. CDR3 length: 15 residues. CDR1 and CDR2 (germline): MDHEN, SYDVKM.

This clonotype was seen ten or more times. The chain joins TRBV5-1 to TRBJ2-1, with D possibly being TRBD2 (7 bases). CDR1 SGHRS and CDR2 YFSETQ come from the germline V gene. This CDR3 region has 14 residues. The V end was cut by 4 bases, the J end by 8 bases, with 16 bases between. The CDR3 protein is CASSVRGGGDEQFF. CDR3 DNA: TGCGCCAGCAGCGTTAGGGGAGGGGGGGATGAGCAGTTCTTC. Together with reference TRBV5-1 and TRBJ2-1, the CDR3 gives the full variable domain: KAGVTQTPRYLIKTRGQQVTLSCSPISGHRSVSWYQQTPGQGLQFLFEYFSETQRNKGNFPGRFSGRQFSNSRSEMNVSTLELGDSALYLCASSVRGGGDEQFFGPGTRLTVL.

This clonotype has a count of ten or more. The V and J genes are TRBV25-1 and TRBJ2-7, with 7 bases fitting TRBD1. The length of the CDR3 is 14 residues. The trim removed 5 bases at V and 2 bases at J, leaving 6 bases unmatched. Germline V gene sequence: CDR1 MGHDK, CDR2 SYGVNS. The CDR3 sequence is CASSRTGVTYEQYF. Here the CDR3 DNA reads TGTGCCAGCAGTCGTACAGGGGTAACCTACGAGCAGTACTTC.

This clonotype was recorded at least ten times. This sequence joins TRBV10-3 and TRBJ1-1, with TRBD1 as a possible D gene (6 bases). Germline V gene sequence: CDR1 ENHRY, CDR2 SYGVKD. The CDR3 totals 14 residues. Trimming cost V 8 bases and J 0 bases, with 13 bases left between them. The CDR3 loop reads CAIGRGGLNTEAFF. CDR3 sequence (DNA): TGTGCCATCGGACGAGGGGGGTTGAACACTGAAGCTTTCTTT.

At least ten counts were recorded for this clonotype. The chain uses TRBV7-8 and TRBJ2-2, with D hard to call. This CDR3 is 12 amino acids long. Germline V gives CDR1 SGHVS, CDR2 FQNEAQ. V lost 2 bases, J lost 8 bases, and 6 bases lay in between. The DNA for the CDR3 is TGTGCCAGCAGCTTAATTTATGGGGAGCTGTTTTTT. This sequence encodes CASSLIYGELFF.

The table lists this clonotype with many counts. The V gene is TRBV5-1, the J gene TRBJ1-5; a weak D match, TRBD1 (5 bases). Germline CDR1 reads SGHRS; CDR2 reads YFSETQ. V lost 4 bases to trimming and J lost 7 bases, with 15 bases between them. The CDR3 sequence is 14 residues long. The CDR3 protein is CASSPGELTQPQHF. In DNA, the CDR3 is TGCGCCAGCAGCCCGGGGGAGCTAACCCAGCCCCAGCATTTT.

This clonotype was counted only a few times. The chain has TRBV7-2 and TRBJ1-1; tentative D call: TRBD1 (6 bases). The CDR3 runs to 13 residues. From germline, CDR1 is SGHTA and CDR2 FQGNSA. V was cut by 5 bases and J by 5 bases, with 12 bases left in between. The CDR3 loop reads CASSAQGRTEAFF. As DNA, the CDR3 is TGTGCCAGCAGCGCACAGGGAAGAACTGAAGCTTTCTTT.